Following are 18 T cell receptor beta chains from one sample sequenced in a study of shared clonotypes between healthy human individuals. Repertoires were generated with immunoSEQ multiplex PCR, while TCRdb's copy carries only in-frame clones and drops some. This sample has hundreds of thousands of clones, with about 74% found just once. The sample taken for sequencing was memory CD4+ T cells sorted from blood. Subset: CD45RA-negative fraction. These receptors all come from a woman in her 30s in good health.

A word on this clone: Other DNA sequences of this sample code for an identical CDR3. The J gene is TRBJ2-2, the V gene TRBV29-1, with TRBD2 as a possible D gene (5 bases). From germline, CDR1 is SQVTM and CDR2 ANQGSEA. The CDR3 is 11 amino acids. Trimming left V 6 bases short and J 5 bases short, with 7 bases between. The CDR3 here is CSVGDTGELFF. In DNA, the CDR3 is TGCAGCGTGGGAGATACCGGGGAGCTGTTTTTT.

The chain couples TRBV19 to TRBJ1-2; tentatively, D is TRBD1 (6 bases). This CDR3 spans 14 amino acids. The germline gives CDR1 LNHDA, CDR2 SQIVND (reference sequence). V lost 7 bases, J lost 4 bases, and 16 bases lay in between. The CDR3 protein is CASKGGEDFYGYTF. CDR3 nucleotide sequence: TGTGCCAGTAAAGGGGGAGAGGACTTCTATGGCTACACCTTC.

On this clone: A read error may be the cause here, since a much bigger clone is one base away. V is TRBV5-4 and J is TRBJ1-2, with TRBD1 matching over 8 bases. The CDR3 is 15 amino acids. V trimming: 6 bases; J trimming: 5 bases; junction bases outside the gene matches: 12. Germline assignment: CDR1 SGHNT and CDR2 YYREEE (reference sequence). The CDR3 here is CASISLQGGGYGYTF. CDR3 DNA: TGTGCCAGCATCTCTTTACAGGGGGGCGGGTATGGCTACACCTTC.

This clone has only a few counts. V gene TRBV5-5 combines with J gene TRBJ2-5, with D tentatively TRBD1 or TRBD2 (5 bases each). This CDR3 is built from 14 residues. With 4 bases removed from V and 1 base from J, the gap between germline ends came to 11 bases. Per germline, CDR1 SGHKS and CDR2 YYEKEE (reference sequence). The CDR3 loop reads CASSPGTGQETQYF. In DNA, the CDR3 is TGTGCCAGCAGCCCAGGGACCGGCCAAGAGACCCAGTACTTC.

The V gene is TRBV5-4, the J gene TRBJ2-5; D is tentatively TRBD1 or TRBD2 (5 bases each). Germline-derived CDR1 and CDR2 are SGHNT and YYREEE (reference sequence). V shed 5 bases and J shed 4 bases, with 12 bases lying between them. The CDR3 is made up of 13 amino acids. CDR3 protein: CASRAGDRETQYF. CDR3 DNA: TGTGCCAGCAGGGCTGGGGACCGAGAGACCCAGTACTTC. Together with reference TRBV5-4 and TRBJ2-5, the CDR3 gives the full variable domain: ETGVTQSPTHLIKTRGQQVTLRCSSQSGHNTVSWYQQALGQGPQFIFQYYREEENGRGNFPPRFSGLQFPNYSSELNVNALELDDSALYLCASRAGDRETQYFGPGTRLLVL.

The rearrangement links TRBV5-1 to TRBJ2-6; perhaps TRBD2 as D (6 bases). The CDR3 has 18 amino acids. V was trimmed by 0 bases and J by 0 bases, leaving 13 bases between them. Per the germline V gene, CDR1 is SGHRS and CDR2 is YFSETQ. The CDR3 protein is CASSLEGSEGSGANVLTF. CDR3 in DNA: TGCGCCAGCAGCTTGGAAGGTTCGGAGGGCTCTGGGGCCAACGTCCTGACTTTC.

V and J are TRBV11-1 and TRBJ2-7, with TRBD2 identical over 9 bases. The CDR3 sequence is 15 residues long. The ends lost 4 bases at V and 6 bases at J; junction bases unmatched: 10. Germline V gene lookup returns CDR1 SGHAT and CDR2 FQDESV (reference sequence). CDR3 coding DNA: TGTGCCAGCAGCTCCGGCCGGGGACTAGCTCCCGAGCAGTACTTC. It yields the protein CASSSGRGLAPEQYF.

This clone was seen a single time. The genes are TRBV9 and TRBJ2-2; 7 positions agree with TRBD1. Trimming took 2 bases from V and 5 from J; bases not matched to a gene: 6. The CDR3 loop spans 15 amino acids. The germline V gene has CDR1 SGDLS and CDR2 YYNGEE. CDR3 DNA sequence: TGTGCCAGCAGCGTTAACAGGGGTGGAACCGGGGAGCTGTTTTTT. Amino acids: CASSVNRGGTGELFF. The whole variable domain, remainder taken from reference TRBV9 and TRBJ2-2, is DSGVTQTPKHLITATGQRVTLRCSPRSGDLSVYWYQQSLDQGLQFLIQYYNGEERAKGNILERFSAQQFPDLHSELNLSSLELGDSALYFCASSVNRGGTGELFFGEGSRLTVL.

The CDR3 nucleotides are TGTGCCAGCAGCTTGTCGGTCAGGGACAATGAGCAGTTCTTC. This encodes CASSLSVRDNEQFF. V gene TRBV7-8 combines with J gene TRBJ2-1; a weak D match, TRBD1 (5 bases). Deletions cut 3 bases from V and 5 bases from J, with 11 bases between. The CDR3 has 14 residues. The V gene's germline CDR1 is SGHVS and CDR2 FQNEAQ.

This clone was seen a few times. The chain recombines TRBV5-1 with TRBJ1-2; the D is unclear. Trimming removed 3 bases at V and 5 bases at J, with 11 bases between. The length of the CDR3 is 13 residues. The germline CDR1 and CDR2 sequences are SGHRS and YFSETQ. CDR3: CASSSTVSYGYTF. In DNA, the CDR3 is TGCGCCAGCAGCTCGACGGTCTCTTATGGCTACACCTTC.

The count of this clone is one. Different DNA sequences within this sample yield the same CDR3. The chain uses TRBV5-1 and TRBJ1-1; unclear D gene. CDR3 length equals 14 residues. Germline CDR1 reads SGHRS; CDR2 reads YFSETQ. V was pared by 0 bases and J by 1 base, with 7 bases between. CDR3 coding DNA: TGCGCCAGCAGCTTGGGGCAGACGAACACTGAAGCTTTCTTT. Its translation: CASSLGQTNTEAFF.

The gene calls are TRBV15 and TRBJ1-5; D ambiguous. This CDR3 is built from 15 residues. The germline V gene has CDR1 LNHNV and CDR2 YYDKDF (reference sequence). Trimming pared 3 bases from V and 5 bases from J, leaving 14 bases between. CDR3 sequence reads: CATSRERSWDQPQHF. CDR3 bases: TGTGCCACCAGCAGGGAGCGGAGTTGGGATCAGCCCCAGCATTTT.

V is TRBV6-6 and J is TRBJ2-5; the D gene is possibly TRBD1 (6 bases). Germline V gives CDR1 MNHNY, CDR2 SVGAGI (reference sequence). V lost 0 bases, J lost 4 bases, and 9 bases lay in between. The CDR3 runs to 14 residues. The CDR3, as DNA: TGTGCCAGCAGTTACTCATGGGGGCGAGAGACCCAGTACTTC. This translates into CASSYSWGRETQYF.

The CDR3: CASSQDLSSSGANVLTF. CDR3 bases: TGTGCCAGCAGCCAGGATCTTTCAAGCTCTGGGGCCAACGTCCTGACTTTC. The V call is TRBV7-6, the J call TRBJ2-6; D is unclear. CDR3 length equals 17 residues. Germline V CDR1 and CDR2: SGHVS, FNYEAQ. V was trimmed by 5 bases and J by 0 bases, leaving 14 bases between them.

Comment on this clone: The same CDR3 also results from other DNA sequences found in this sample. The chain has TRBV18 and TRBJ1-5, with TRBD1 as a possible D gene (5 bases). CDR1 is KGHSH, CDR2 LQKENI, per germline. This CDR3 comprises 14 residues. Trimming removed 2 bases at V and 4 bases at J, with 9 bases between. The CDR3 sequence is CASSPGGLNQPQHF. The DNA of the CDR3 is TGTGCCAGCTCACCAGGGGGTCTGAATCAGCCCCAGCATTTT. Using reference TRBV18 and TRBJ1-5 for the parts outside the CDR3, the full variable domain is NAGVMQNPRHLVRRRGQEARLRCSPMKGHSHVYWYRQLPEEGLKFMVYLQKENIIDESGMPKERFSAEFPKEGPSILRIQQVVRGDSAAYFCASSPGGLNQPQHFGDGTRLSIL.

The chain couples TRBV12-2 to TRBJ2-7; the table's D call, TRBD1, has no DNA check behind it. TRBV12-2 is marked as a pseudogene. This CDR3 comprises 19 residues. The CDR3 DNA is TGTGCAAGTCGCTTAGCGGGGTCAGGGGGCGTCTTCATGTGGGGCGAGCAGTACTTC. It yields the protein CASRLAGSGGVFMWGEQYF.

The chain uses TRBV25-1 and TRBJ2-7, with 8 bases matching TRBD1. Germline loops: CDR1 MGHDK, CDR2 SYGVNS. There are 13 residues in the CDR3. J lost 7 bases, V lost 6 bases, and 8 bases had no gene match. The CDR3: CASRGTGPWEQYF. For the CDR3, the DNA is TGTGCCAGCAGGGGGACAGGACCGTGGGAGCAGTACTTC.

The rearrangement uses TRBV5-1 and TRBJ1-4; D might be TRBD1 (5 bases). V lost 0 bases to trimming and J lost 8 bases, with 17 bases between them. Looked up from germline, CDR1 is SGHRS and CDR2 is YFSETQ. The length of the CDR3 is 16 residues. CDR3 protein: CASSLGNRQGGEKLFF. CDR3 bases: TGCGCCAGCAGCTTGGGAAATAGGCAGGGTGGCGAAAAACTGTTTTTT.